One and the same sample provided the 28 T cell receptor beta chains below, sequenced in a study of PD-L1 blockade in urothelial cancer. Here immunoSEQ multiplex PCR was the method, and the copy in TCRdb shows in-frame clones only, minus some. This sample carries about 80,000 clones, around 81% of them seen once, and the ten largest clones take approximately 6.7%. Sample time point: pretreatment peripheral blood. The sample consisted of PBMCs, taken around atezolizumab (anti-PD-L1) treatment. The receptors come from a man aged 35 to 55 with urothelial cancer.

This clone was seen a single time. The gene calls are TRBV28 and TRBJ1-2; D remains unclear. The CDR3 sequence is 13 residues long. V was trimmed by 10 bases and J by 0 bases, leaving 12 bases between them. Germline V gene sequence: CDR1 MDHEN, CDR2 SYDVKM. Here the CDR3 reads CATPDGTNYGYTF. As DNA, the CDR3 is TGTGCCACGCCGGACGGGACTAACTATGGCTACACCTTC.

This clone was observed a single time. The CDR3 region is CASGLISSGGAPSTDTQYF. CDR3 in DNA: TGTGCTAGTGGTTTGATTTCCAGCGGGGGCGCCCCTAGCACAGATACGCAGTATTTT. The V gene is TRBV12-5, the J gene TRBJ2-3, with 8 positions matching TRBD2. Trimming cost V 2 bases and J 0 bases; bases outside gene matches: 13. This CDR3 region has 19 residues. CDR1 and CDR2 from the germline V gene are LGHNT and FRNRAP.

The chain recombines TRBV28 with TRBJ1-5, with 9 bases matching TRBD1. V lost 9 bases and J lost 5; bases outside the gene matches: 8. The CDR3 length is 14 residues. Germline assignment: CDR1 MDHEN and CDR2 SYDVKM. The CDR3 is CASTAGQGYQPQHF. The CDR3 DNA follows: TGTGCCAGTACCGCGGGACAGGGCTATCAGCCCCAGCATTTT.

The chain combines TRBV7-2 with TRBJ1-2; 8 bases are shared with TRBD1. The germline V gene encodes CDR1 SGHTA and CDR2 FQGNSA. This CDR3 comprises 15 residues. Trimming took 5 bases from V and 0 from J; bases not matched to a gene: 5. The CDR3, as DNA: TGTGCCAGCAGCGCAACACAGGGGGCTAACTATGGCTACACCTTC. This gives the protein CASSATQGANYGYTF.

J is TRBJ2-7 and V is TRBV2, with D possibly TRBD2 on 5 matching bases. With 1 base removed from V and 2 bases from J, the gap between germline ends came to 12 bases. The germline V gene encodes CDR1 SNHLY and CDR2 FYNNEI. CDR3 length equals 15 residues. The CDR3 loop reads CASSEDAGQPYEQYF. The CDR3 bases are TGTGCCAGCAGTGAAGACGCGGGCCAACCCTACGAGCAGTACTTC. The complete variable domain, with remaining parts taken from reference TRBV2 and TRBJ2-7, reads EPEVTQTPSHQVTQMGQEVILRCVPISNHLYFYWYRQILGQKVEFLVSFYNNEISEKSEIFDDQFSVERPDGSNFTLKIRSTKLEDSAMYFCASSEDAGQPYEQYFGPGTRLTVT.

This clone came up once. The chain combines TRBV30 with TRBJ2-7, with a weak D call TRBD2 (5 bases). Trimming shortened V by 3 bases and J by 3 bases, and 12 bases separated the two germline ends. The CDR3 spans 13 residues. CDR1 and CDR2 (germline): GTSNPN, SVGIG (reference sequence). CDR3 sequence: CAWRARGSYEQYF. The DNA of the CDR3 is TGTGCCTGGAGGGCTCGGGGTAGCTACGAGCAGTACTTC.

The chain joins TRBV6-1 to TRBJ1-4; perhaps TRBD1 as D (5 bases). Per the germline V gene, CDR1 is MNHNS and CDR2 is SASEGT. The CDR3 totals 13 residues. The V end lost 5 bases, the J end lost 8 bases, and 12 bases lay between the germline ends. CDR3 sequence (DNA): TGTGCCAGCAGTCTCCGGGGGAAGGAAAAACTGTTTTTT. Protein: CASSLRGKEKLFF.

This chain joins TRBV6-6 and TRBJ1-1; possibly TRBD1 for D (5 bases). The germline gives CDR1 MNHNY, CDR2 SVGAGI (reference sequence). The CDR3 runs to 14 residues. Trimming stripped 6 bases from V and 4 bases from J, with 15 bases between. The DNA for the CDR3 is TGTGCCAGCAGAGCCGACAGCCTGGCCACTGAAGCTTTCTTT. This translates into CASRADSLATEAFF.

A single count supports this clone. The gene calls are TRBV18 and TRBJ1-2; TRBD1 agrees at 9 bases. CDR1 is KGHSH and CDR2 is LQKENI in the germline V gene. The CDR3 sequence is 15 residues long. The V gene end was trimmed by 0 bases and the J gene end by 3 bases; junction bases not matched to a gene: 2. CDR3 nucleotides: TGTGCCAGCTCACCACCGGGACAGGGTCACTATGGCTACACCTTC. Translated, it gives CASSPPGQGHYGYTF.

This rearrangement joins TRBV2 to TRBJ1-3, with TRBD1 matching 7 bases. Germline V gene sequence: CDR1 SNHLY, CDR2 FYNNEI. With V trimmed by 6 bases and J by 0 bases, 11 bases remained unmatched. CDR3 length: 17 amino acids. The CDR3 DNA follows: TGTGCCAGCAGCCCAGGGGGAGTCCGGACCTCTGGAAACACCATATATTTT. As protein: CASSPGGVRTSGNTIYF.

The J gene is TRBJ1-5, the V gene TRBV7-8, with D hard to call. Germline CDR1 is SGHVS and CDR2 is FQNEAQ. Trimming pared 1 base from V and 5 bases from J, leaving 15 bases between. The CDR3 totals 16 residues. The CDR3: CASSLGSGGLDQPQHF. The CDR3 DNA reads TGTGCCAGCAGCTTAGGGTCGGGTGGCCTCGATCAGCCCCAGCATTTT. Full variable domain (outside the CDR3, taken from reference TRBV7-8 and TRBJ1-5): GAGVSQSPRYKVAKRGQDVALRCDPISGHVSLFWYQQALGQGPEFLTYFQNEAQLDKSGLPSDRFFAERPEGSVSTLKIQRTQQEDSAVYLCASSLGSGGLDQPQHFGDGTRLSIL.

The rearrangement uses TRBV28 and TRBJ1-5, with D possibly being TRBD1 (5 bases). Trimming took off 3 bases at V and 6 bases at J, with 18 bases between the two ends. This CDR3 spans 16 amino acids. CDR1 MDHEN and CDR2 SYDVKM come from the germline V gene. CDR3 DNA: TGTGCCAGCAGTTTGGAGGAGGGGAAAACGGGTCAGCCCCAGCATTTT. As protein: CASSLEEGKTGQPQHF. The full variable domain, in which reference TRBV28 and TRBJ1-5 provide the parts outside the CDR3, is DVKVTQSSRYLVKRTGEKVFLECVQDMDHENMFWYRQDPGLGLRLIYFSYDVKMKEKGDIPEGYSVSREKKERFSLILESASTNQTSMYLCASSLEEGKTGQPQHFGDGTRLSIL.

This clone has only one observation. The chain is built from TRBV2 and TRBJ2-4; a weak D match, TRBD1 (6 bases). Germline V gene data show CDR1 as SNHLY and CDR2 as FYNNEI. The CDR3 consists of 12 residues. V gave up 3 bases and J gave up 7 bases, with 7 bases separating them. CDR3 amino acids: CASSDQGNIQYF. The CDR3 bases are TGTGCCAGCAGTGACCAGGGGAACATTCAGTACTTC.

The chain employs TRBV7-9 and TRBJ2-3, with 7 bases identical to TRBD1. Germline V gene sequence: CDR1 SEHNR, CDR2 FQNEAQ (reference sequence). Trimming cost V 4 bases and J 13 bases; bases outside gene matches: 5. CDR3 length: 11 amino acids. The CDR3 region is CASSSVRGKYF. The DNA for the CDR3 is TGTGCCAGCAGCTCGGTCAGGGGGAAGTATTTT.

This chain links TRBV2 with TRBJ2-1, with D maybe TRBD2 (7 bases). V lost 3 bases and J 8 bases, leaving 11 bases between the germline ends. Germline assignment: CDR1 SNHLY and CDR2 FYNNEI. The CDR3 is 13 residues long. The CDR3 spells CASSEGGGDEQFF. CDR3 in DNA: TGTGCCAGCAGTGAGGGAGGGGGTGATGAGCAGTTCTTC.

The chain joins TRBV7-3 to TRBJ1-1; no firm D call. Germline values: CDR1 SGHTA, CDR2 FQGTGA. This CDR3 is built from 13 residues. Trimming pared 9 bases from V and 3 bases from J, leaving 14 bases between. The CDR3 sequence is CASALRRDTEAFF. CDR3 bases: TGTGCCAGTGCTCTCCGACGGGACACTGAAGCTTTCTTT.

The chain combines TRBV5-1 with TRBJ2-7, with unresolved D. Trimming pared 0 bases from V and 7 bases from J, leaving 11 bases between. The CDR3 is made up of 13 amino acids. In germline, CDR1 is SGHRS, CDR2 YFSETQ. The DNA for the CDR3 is TGCGCCAGCAGCTTGGAAGTAGAGCTTGAGCAGTACTTC. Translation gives CASSLEVELEQYF.

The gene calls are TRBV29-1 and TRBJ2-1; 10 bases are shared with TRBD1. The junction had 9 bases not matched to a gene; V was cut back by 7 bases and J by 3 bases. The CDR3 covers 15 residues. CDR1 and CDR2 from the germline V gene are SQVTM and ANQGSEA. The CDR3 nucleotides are TGCAGCGCCGGGATCGGGACAGGGGTCTACAATGAGCAGTTCTTC. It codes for CSAGIGTGVYNEQFF.

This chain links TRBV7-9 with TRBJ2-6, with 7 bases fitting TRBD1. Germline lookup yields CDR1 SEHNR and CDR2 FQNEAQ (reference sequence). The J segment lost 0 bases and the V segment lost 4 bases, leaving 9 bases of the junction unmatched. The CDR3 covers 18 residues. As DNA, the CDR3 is TGTGCCAGCAGCTCGGGACAGTTGGGCACCTCTGGGGCCAACGTCCTGACTTTC. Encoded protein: CASSSGQLGTSGANVLTF.

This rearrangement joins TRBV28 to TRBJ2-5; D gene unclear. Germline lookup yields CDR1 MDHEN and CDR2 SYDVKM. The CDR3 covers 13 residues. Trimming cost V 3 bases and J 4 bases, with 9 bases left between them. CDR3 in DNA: TGTGCCAGCAGTTTCACACCTCCAGAGACCCAGTACTTC. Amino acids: CASSFTPPETQYF.

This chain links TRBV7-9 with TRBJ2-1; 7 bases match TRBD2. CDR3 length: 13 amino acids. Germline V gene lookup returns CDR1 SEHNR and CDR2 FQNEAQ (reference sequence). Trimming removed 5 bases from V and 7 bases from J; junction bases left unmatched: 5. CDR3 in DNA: TGTGCCAGCAGCCCCGGGGGGTTGAATGAGCAGTTCTTC. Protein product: CASSPGGLNEQFF.

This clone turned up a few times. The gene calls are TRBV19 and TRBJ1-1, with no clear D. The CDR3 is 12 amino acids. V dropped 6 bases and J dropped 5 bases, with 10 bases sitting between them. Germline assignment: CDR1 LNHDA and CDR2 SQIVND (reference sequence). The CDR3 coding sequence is TGTGCCAGTAGACAAGGAGGGACTGAAGCTTTCTTT. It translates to CASRQGGTEAFF.

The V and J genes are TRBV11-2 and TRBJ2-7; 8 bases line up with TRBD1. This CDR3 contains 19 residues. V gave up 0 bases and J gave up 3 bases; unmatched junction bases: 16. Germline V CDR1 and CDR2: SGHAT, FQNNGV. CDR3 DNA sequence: TGTGCCAGCAGCTTAGAAGTTGGACAGGGCATACTAGCAGTCTACGAGCAGTACTTC. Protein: CASSLEVGQGILAVYEQYF.

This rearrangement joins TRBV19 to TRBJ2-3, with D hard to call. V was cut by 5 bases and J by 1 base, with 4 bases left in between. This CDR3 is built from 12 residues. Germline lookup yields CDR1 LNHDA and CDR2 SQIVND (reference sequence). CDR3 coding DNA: TGTGCCAGTAGTCAGGGCACAGATACGCAGTATTTT. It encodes CASSQGTDTQYF.

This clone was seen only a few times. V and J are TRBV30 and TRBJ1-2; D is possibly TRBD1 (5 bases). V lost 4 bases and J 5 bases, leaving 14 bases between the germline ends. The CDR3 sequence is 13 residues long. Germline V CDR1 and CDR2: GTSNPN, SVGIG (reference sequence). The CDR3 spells CAWTGGGWYGYTF. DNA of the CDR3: TGTGCCTGGACCGGCGGGGGATGGTATGGCTACACCTTC. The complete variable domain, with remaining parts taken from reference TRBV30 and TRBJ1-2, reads SQTIHQWPATLVQPVGSPLSLECTVEGTSNPNLYWYRQAAGRGLQLLFYSVGIGQISSEVPQNLSASRPQDRQFILSSKKLLLSDSGFYLCAWTGGGWYGYTFGSGTRLTVV.

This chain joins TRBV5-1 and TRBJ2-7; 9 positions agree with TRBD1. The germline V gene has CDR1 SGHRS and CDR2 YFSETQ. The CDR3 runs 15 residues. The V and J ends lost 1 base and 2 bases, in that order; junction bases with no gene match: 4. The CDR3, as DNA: TGCGCCAGCAGCTTGACCCGGGACAGGGCCTACGAGCAGTACTTC. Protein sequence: CASSLTRDRAYEQYF. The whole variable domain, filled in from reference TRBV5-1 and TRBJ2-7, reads KAGVTQTPRYLIKTRGQQVTLSCSPISGHRSVSWYQQTPGQGLQFLFEYFSETQRNKGNFPGRFSGRQFSNSRSEMNVSTLELGDSALYLCASSLTRDRAYEQYFGPGTRLTVT.

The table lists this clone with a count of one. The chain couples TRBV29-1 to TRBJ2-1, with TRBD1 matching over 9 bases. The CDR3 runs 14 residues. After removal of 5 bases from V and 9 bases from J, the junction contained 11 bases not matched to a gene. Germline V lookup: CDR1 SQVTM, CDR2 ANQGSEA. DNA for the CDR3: TGCAGCGTTACTACAGGGGGCCGTCGAGGTGAGCAGTTCTTC. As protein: CSVTTGGRRGEQFF.

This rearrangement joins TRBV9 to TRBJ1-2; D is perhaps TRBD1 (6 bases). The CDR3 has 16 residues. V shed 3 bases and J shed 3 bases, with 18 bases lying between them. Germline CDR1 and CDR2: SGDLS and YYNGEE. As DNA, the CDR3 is TGTGCCAGCAGCGATGGACCGGGACAAGGGGACTATGGCTACACCTTC. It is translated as CASSDGPGQGDYGYTF. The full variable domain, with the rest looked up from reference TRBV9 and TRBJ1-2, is DSGVTQTPKHLITATGQRVTLRCSPRSGDLSVYWYQQSLDQGLQFLIQYYNGEERAKGNILERFSAQQFPDLHSELNLSSLELGDSALYFCASSDGPGQGDYGYTFGSGTRLTVV.